This TCR beta chain was documented in a study of shared clonotypes between healthy human individuals. Donors included only healthy HIV-negative adults lacking recent acute infections or vaccinations. Germline V CDR1 and CDR2: MRHNA, SNTAGT. V shed 4 bases and J shed 8 bases, with 12 bases lying between them. This CDR3 contains 13 residues. General study findings and limits: Sorted-subset sequencing was shown by rarefaction to be incomplete despite large depth.

With regard to this clone: Antigen: not known.

Deep was the level at which the assay was run. Some clones are missing from TCRdb's copy, which holds only in-frame ones; the method was immunoSEQ multiplex PCR. The data contain about 110,000 clones, 68% of them seen just once; the ten biggest clones take up about 24%. The chain joins TRBV6-4 to TRBJ1-5; no definite D call. The sequencing input was memory CD8+ T cells sorted from blood. Subset meaning: CD45RO+ cells pooled with CCR7-negative TemRA cells. The TCR comes from a woman in her 30s in good health. CDR3 region: CASSVNNQEPQHF. The CDR3 region has the DNA TGTGCCAGCAGTGTGAATAATCAGGAGCCCCAGCATTTT.